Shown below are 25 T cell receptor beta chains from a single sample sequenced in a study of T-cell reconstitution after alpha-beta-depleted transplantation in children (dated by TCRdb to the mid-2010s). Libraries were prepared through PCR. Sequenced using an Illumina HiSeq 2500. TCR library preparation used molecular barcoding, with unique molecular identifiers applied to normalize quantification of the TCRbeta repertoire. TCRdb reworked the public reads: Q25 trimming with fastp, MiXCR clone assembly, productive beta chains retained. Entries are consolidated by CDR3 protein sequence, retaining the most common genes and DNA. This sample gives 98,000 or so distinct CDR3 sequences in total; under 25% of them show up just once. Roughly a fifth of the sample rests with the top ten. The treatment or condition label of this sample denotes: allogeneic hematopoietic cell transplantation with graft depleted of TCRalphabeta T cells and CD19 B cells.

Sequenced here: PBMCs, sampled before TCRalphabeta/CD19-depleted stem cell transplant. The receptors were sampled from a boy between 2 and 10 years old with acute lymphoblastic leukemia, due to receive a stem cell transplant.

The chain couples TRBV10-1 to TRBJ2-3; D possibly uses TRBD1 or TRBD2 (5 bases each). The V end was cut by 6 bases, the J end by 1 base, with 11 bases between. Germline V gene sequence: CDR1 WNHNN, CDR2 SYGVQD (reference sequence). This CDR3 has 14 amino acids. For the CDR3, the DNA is TGCGCCAGCAGCCGGGACCAACGCACAGATACGCAGTATTTT. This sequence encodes CASSRDQRTDTQYF.

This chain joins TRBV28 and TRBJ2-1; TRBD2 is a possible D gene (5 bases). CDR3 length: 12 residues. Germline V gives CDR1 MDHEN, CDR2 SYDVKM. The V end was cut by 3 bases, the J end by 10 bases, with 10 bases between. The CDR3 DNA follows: TGTGCCAGCAGTTTTAAGCGGAGGGAGCAGTTCTTC. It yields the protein CASSFKRREQFF. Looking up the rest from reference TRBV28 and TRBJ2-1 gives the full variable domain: DVKVTQSSRYLVKRTGEKVFLECVQDMDHENMFWYRQDPGLGLRLIYFSYDVKMKEKGDIPEGYSVSREKKERFSLILESASTNQTSMYLCASSFKRREQFFGPGTRLTVL.

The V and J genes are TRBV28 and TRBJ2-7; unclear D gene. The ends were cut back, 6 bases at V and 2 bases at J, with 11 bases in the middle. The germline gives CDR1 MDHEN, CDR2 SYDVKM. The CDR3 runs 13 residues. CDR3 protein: CASRRWLAYEQYF. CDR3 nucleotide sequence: TGTGCCAGCAGGCGATGGCTAGCCTACGAGCAGTACTTC.

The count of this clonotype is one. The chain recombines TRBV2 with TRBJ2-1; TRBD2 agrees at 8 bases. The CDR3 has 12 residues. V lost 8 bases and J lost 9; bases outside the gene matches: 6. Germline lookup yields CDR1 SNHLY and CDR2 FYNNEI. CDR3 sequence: CASPAGAGEQFF. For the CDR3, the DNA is TGTGCCAGCCCAGCGGGAGCTGGTGAGCAGTTCTTC.

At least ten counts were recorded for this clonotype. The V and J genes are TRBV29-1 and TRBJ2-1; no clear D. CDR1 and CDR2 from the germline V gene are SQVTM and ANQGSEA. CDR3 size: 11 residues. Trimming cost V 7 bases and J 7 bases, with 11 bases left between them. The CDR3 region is CSAQPGNEQFF. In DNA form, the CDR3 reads TGCAGCGCCCAGCCGGGTAATGAGCAGTTCTTC.

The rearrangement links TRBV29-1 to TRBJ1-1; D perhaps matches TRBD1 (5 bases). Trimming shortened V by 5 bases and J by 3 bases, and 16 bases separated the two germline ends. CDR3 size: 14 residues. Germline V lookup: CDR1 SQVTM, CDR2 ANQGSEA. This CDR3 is CSVSEQEGDTEAFF. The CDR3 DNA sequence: TGCAGCGTTTCCGAACAGGAAGGAGACACTGAAGCTTTCTTT.

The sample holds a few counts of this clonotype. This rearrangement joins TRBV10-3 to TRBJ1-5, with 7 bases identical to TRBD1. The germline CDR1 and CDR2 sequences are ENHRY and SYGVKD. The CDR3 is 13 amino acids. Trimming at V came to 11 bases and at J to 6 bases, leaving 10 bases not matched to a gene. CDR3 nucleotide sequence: TGTGCCGCCAACAGGGGCATCGGTCAGCCCCAGCATTTT. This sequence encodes CAANRGIGQPQHF.

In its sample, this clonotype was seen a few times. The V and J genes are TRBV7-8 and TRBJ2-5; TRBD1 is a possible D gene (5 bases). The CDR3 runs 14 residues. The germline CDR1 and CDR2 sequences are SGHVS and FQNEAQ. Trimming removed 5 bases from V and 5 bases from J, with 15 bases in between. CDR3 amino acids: CASSLSQGWETQYF. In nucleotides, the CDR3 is TGTGCCAGCAGCCTTAGTCAGGGTTGGGAGACCCAGTACTTC. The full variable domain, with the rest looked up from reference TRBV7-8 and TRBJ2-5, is GAGVSQSPRYKVAKRGQDVALRCDPISGHVSLFWYQQALGQGPEFLTYFQNEAQLDKSGLPSDRFFAERPEGSVSTLKIQRTQQEDSAVYLCASSLSQGWETQYFGPGTRLLVL.

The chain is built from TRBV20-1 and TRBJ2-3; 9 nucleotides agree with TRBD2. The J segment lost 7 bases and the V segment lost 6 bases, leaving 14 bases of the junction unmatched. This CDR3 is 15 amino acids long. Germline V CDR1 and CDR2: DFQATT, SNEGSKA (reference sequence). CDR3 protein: CSAHGGAGGGNTQYF. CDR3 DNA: TGCAGTGCACACGGGGGAGCGGGAGGAGGAAATACGCAGTATTTT.

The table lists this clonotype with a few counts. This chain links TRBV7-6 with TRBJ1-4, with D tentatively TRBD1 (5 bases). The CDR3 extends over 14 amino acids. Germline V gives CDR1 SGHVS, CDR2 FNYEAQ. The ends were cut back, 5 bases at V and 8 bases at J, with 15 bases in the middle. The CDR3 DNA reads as TGTGCCAGCAGCCGCTCGGGGGGAGGAGAAAAACTGTTTTTT. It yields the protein CASSRSGGGEKLFF.

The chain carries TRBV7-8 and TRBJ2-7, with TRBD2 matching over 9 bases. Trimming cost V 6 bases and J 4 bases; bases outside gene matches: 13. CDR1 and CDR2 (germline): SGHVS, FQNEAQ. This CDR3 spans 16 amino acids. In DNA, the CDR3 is TGTGCCAGCAGTTCCCAATTAGCGGGAGTGTTGTACGAGCAGTACTTC. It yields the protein CASSSQLAGVLYEQYF. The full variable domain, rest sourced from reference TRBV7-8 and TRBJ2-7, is GAGVSQSPRYKVAKRGQDVALRCDPISGHVSLFWYQQALGQGPEFLTYFQNEAQLDKSGLPSDRFFAERPEGSVSTLKIQRTQQEDSAVYLCASSSQLAGVLYEQYFGPGTRLTVT.

CDR3 in DNA: TGTGCCACCATCCATCTTGGTCACACCACCTACGAGCAGTACTTC. It specifies CATIHLGHTTYEQYF. The V gene is TRBV24-1, the J gene TRBJ2-7; D remains unclear. V gave up 8 bases and J gave up 2 bases, with 18 bases separating them. The CDR3 contains 15 residues. CDR1 KGHDR and CDR2 SFDVKD come from the germline V gene.

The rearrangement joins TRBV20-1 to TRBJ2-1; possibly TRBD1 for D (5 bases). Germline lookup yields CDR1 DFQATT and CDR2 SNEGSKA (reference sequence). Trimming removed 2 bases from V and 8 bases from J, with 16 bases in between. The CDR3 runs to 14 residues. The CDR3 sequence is CSARWGGAVDEQFF. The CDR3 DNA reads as TGCAGTGCTAGATGGGGCGGAGCTGTCGATGAGCAGTTCTTC.

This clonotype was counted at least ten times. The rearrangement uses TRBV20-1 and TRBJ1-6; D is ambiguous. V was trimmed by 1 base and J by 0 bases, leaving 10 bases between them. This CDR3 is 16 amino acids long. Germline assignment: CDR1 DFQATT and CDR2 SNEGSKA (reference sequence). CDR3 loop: CSARGEGSSYNSPLHF. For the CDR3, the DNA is TGCAGTGCTAGAGGGGAGGGCAGCTCCTATAATTCACCCCTCCACTTT.

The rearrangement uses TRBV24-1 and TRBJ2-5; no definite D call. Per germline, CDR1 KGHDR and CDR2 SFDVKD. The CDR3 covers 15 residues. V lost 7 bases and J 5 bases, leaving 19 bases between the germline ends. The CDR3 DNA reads TGTGCCACCAGCCCAGGAAAGGGTTACGAGGAGACCCAGTACTTC. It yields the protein CATSPGKGYEETQYF.

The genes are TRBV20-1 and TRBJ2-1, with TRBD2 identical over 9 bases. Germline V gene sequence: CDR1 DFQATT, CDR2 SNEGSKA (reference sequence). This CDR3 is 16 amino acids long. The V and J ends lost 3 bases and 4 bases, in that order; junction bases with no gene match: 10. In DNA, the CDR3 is TGCAGTGCTAGGACTAGCGGAGGGACCTCATACAATGAGCAGTTCTTC. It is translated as CSARTSGGTSYNEQFF.

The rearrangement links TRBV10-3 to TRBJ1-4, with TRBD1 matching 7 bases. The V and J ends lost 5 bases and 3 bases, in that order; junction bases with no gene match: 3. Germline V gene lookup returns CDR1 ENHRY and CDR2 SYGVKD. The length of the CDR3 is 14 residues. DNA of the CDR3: TGTGCCATCAGTCCGGGACAGTCTAATGAAAAACTGTTTTTT. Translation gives CAISPGQSNEKLFF.

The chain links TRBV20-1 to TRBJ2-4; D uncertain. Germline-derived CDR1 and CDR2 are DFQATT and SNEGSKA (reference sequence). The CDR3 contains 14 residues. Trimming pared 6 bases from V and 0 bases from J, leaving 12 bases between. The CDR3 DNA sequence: TGCAGTGCCTTTCAGGTCCTAGCCAAAAACATTCAGTACTTC. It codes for CSAFQVLAKNIQYF.

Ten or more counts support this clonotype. The CDR3 loop is CSARPHRGVYEQYF. The DNA for the CDR3 is TGCAGTGCTAGACCCCACAGGGGAGTCTACGAGCAGTACTTC. V and J are TRBV20-1 and TRBJ2-7; 7 bases are a match to TRBD1. This CDR3 comprises 14 residues. CDR1 is DFQATT and CDR2 is SNEGSKA in the germline V gene (reference sequence). Losses at the gene ends were 2 bases for V and 3 bases for J; bases not matched to a gene: 7.

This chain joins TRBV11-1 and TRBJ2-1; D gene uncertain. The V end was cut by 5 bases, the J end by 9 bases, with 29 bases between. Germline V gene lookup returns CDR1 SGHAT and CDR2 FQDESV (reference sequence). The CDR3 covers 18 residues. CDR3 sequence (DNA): TGTGCCAGCAGCAAAGTCGTATCTAGTTTTGGGTTGTTGGGTGAGCAGTTCTTC. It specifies CASSKVVSSFGLLGEQFF.

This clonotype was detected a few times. CDR3 DNA sequence: TGTGCCAGCAGTTTCCTAGGACTAGCGGAGGGACCAGATACGCAGTATTTT. It translates to CASSFLGLAEGPDTQYF. This sequence joins TRBV28 and TRBJ2-3; 10 bases match TRBD2. The CDR3 loop spans 17 amino acids. The trim removed 3 bases at V and 4 bases at J, leaving 10 bases unmatched. Germline assignment: CDR1 MDHEN and CDR2 SYDVKM.

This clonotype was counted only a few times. CDR3 sequence: CASSLSGGPHYEQYF. CDR3 nucleotide sequence: TGTGCCAGCAGCTTATCAGGGGGACCCCACTACGAGCAGTACTTC. J is TRBJ2-7 and V is TRBV11-2, with 7 nucleotides matching TRBD1. The CDR3 spans 15 residues. The germline V gene encodes CDR1 SGHAT and CDR2 FQNNGV. J lost 3 bases, V lost 2 bases, and 7 bases had no gene match.

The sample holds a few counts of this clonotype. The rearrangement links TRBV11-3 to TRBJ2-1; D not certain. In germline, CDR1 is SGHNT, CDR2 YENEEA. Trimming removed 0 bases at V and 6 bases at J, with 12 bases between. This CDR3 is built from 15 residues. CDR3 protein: CASSLERSAFNEQFF. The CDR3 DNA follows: TGTGCCAGCAGCTTAGAGAGGTCCGCCTTCAATGAGCAGTTCTTC.

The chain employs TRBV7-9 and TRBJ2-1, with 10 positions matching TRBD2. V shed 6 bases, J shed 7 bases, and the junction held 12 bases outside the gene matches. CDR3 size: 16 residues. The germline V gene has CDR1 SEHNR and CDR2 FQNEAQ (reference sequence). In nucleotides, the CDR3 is TGTGCCAGCAGGTGGACTAGCGGAGGGACCGGGAATGAGCAGTTCTTC. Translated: CASRWTSGGTGNEQFF.

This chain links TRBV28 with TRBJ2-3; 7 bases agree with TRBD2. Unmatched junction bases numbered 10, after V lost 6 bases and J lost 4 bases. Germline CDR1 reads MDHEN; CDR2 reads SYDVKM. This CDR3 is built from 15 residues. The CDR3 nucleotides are TGTGCCAGCAGATTTTGGGGAGGGTCTCCAGATACGCAGTATTTT. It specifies CASRFWGGSPDTQYF.